These T cell receptor beta chains were read from a single sample in a study of blood T cells in healthy people across ages. One entry per CDR3 protein, called by TCRdb with MiXCR from the 5' RACE reads. The table has 780,000 or so distinct CDR3 sequences, about 53% seen once. The sequencing sample was made of blood. The receptors derive from a man older than 75 in good health. Each CDR3 is given with its conserved first and last residue. The D gene is left open where the match is weak. Part of the rows lack a size; the others show once, few, many or a class for expanded clones.

v_gene: TRBV20-1; abundance: .; j_gene: TRBJ1-1; d_gene: TRBD1; CDR3nt: TGCAGTGCTAGGAGGGGGCCTACTGAAGCTTTCTTT; CDR3aa: CSARRGPTEAFF
v_gene: TRBV20-1; abundance: .; j_gene: TRBJ1-5; d_gene: .; CDR3nt: TGCAGTGCTAGCACCCCTACCTTCAATCAGCCCCAGCATTTT; CDR3aa: CSASTPTFNQPQHF
v_gene: TRBV12-3/TRBV12-4; abundance: .; j_gene: TRBJ2-7; d_gene: .; CDR3nt: TGTGCCAGCAGTGTAGCGGTTATCTCCTACGAGCAGTACTTC; CDR3aa: CASSVAVISYEQYF
v_gene: TRBV7-9; abundance: few; j_gene: TRBJ2-7; d_gene: TRBD2; CDR3nt: TGTGCCAGCAGCTTAGCTAGGACTAGCGGGGACGAGCAGTACTTC; CDR3aa: CASSLARTSGDEQYF
v_gene: TRBV20-1; abundance: .; j_gene: TRBJ2-1; d_gene: .; CDR3nt: TGCAGTGCTAGAGACCCCCGGGCAGGGGAGAATGAGCAGTTCTTC; CDR3aa: CSARDPRAGENEQFF
v_gene: TRBV5-1; abundance: .; j_gene: TRBJ2-3; d_gene: .; CDR3nt: TGCGCCAGCAGCCGTTTGATAGGGACAGATACGCAGTATTTT; CDR3aa: CASSRLIGTDTQYF
v_gene: TRBV14; abundance: .; j_gene: TRBJ1-2; d_gene: .; CDR3nt: TGTGCCAGCAGCCAGGGTCCGGGGGTTGGCTACACCTTC; CDR3aa: CASSQGPGVGYTF
v_gene: TRBV14; abundance: .; j_gene: TRBJ2-3; d_gene: .; CDR3nt: TGTGCCAGCAGCCAAAAACCTCGGGGCAGATACGCGTATTTT; CDR3aa: CASSQKPRGRYAYF
v_gene: TRBV6-6; abundance: .; j_gene: TRBJ2-6; d_gene: .; CDR3nt: TGTGCCAGCAGTAAGATACAGTCGTCTGGGGCCAACGTCCTGAATTTC; CDR3aa: CASSKIQSSGANVLNF
v_gene: TRBV12-3/TRBV12-4; abundance: few; j_gene: TRBJ1-4; d_gene: TRBD1; CDR3nt: TGTGCCAGCAGTGTGGACAGGGAGGTAGAAAAACTGTTTTTT; CDR3aa: CASSVDREVEKLFF
v_gene: TRBV6-2/TRBV6-3; abundance: .; j_gene: TRBJ1-2; d_gene: .; CDR3nt: TGTGCCAGCAGTTACCTAAATTATGGCTACACCTTC; CDR3aa: CASSYLNYGYTF
v_gene: TRBV20-1; abundance: .; j_gene: TRBJ2-3; d_gene: .; CDR3nt: TGCAGTGCTGGTCTGTCAGGCAGATACGCGTATTTT; CDR3aa: CSAGLSGRYAYF
v_gene: TRBV3-1; abundance: .; j_gene: TRBJ2-4; d_gene: .; CDR3nt: TGTGCCAGCAGCCAGGGGAAGCGGGACATTCAGTACTTC; CDR3aa: CASSQGKRDIQYF
v_gene: TRBV6-2/TRBV6-3; abundance: .; j_gene: TRBJ2-5; d_gene: TRBD2; CDR3nt: TGTGCCAGCAGTTCTTGGACTAGCAGATCCTCCTACAATGAGCAGTACTTC; CDR3aa: CASSSWTSRSSYNEQYF
v_gene: TRBV24-1; abundance: .; j_gene: TRBJ2-2; d_gene: .; CDR3nt: TGTGCCACCACGGGCGCATCCACCGGGGAGCTGTTTTTT; CDR3aa: CATTGASTGELFF
v_gene: TRBV5-1; abundance: .; j_gene: TRBJ2-1; d_gene: TRBD1; CDR3nt: TGCGCCAGCAGCTTAATCGGACAGGGAAACAATGAGCAGTTCTTC; CDR3aa: CASSLIGQGNNEQFF
v_gene: TRBV20-1; abundance: few; j_gene: TRBJ1-1; d_gene: .; CDR3nt: TGCAGTGCTAGCGGCCGGGGGGGGGCAGGCACTGAAGCTTTCTTT; CDR3aa: CSASGRGGAGTEAFF
v_gene: TRBV21-1; abundance: .; j_gene: TRBJ2-5; d_gene: .; CDR3nt: TGTGCCAGTCCGGGACTGGAGGAGACCCAGTACTTC; CDR3aa: CASPGLEETQYF
v_gene: TRBV6-2/TRBV6-3; abundance: .; j_gene: TRBJ2-7; d_gene: .; CDR3nt: TGTGCCAGCAGACTTCGACTAGTGATGGCCGGCGAGCAGTACTTC; CDR3aa: CASRLRLVMAGEQYF
v_gene: TRBV2; abundance: .; j_gene: TRBJ2-7; d_gene: TRBD1; CDR3nt: TGTGCCAGCAGAGGACATAGACAGGGGTACGAGCAGTACTTC; CDR3aa: CASRGHRQGYEQYF
v_gene: TRBV24-1; abundance: .; j_gene: TRBJ2-2; d_gene: .; CDR3nt: TGTGCCACCAGTGATTCCCAGTTGGCCGGGGAGCTGTTTTTT; CDR3aa: CATSDSQLAGELFF
v_gene: TRBV19; abundance: .; j_gene: TRBJ2-1; d_gene: .; CDR3nt: TGTGCCAGTACCGCGGTCAGCTCCTACAATGAGCAGTTCTTC; CDR3aa: CASTAVSSYNEQFF
v_gene: TRBV5-1; abundance: .; j_gene: TRBJ1-1; d_gene: .; CDR3nt: TGCGCCAGCAGCACCGGAGGGCTTGAAGCTTTCTTT; CDR3aa: CASSTGGLEAFF
v_gene: TRBV20-1; abundance: .; j_gene: TRBJ2-3; d_gene: .; CDR3nt: TGCAGTGCTAGAGAGAGGGTCCTGGGTTTCAGATACGCGTATTTT; CDR3aa: CSARERVLGFRYAYF
v_gene: TRBV6-5; abundance: .; j_gene: TRBJ2-1; d_gene: TRBD1; CDR3nt: TGTGCCAGCACTCTCTCGCTCGGGACAGGGGTAAATGAGCAGTTCTTC; CDR3aa: CASTLSLGTGVNEQFF
v_gene: TRBV4-2; abundance: .; j_gene: TRBJ1-3; d_gene: .; CDR3nt: TGTGCCAGCAGCCAAGGGCAGGCTGGAGGTGGAAACACCATATATTTT; CDR3aa: CASSQGQAGGGNTIYF
v_gene: TRBV11-1; abundance: few; j_gene: TRBJ2-7; d_gene: TRBD2; CDR3nt: TGTGCCAGCAGTCGGACTAGCGCTTCCTACGAGCAGTACTTC; CDR3aa: CASSRTSASYEQYF
v_gene: TRBV6-5; abundance: .; j_gene: TRBJ2-3; d_gene: TRBD2; CDR3nt: TGTGCCAGCAGTTACCTAGCGGGAGGTGCCAGATACGCGTATTTT; CDR3aa: CASSYLAGGARYAYF
v_gene: TRBV20-1; abundance: .; j_gene: TRBJ2-5; d_gene: .; CDR3nt: TGCAGTGCTTCCCGGGTTAACCAAGAGACCCAGTACTTC; CDR3aa: CSASRVNQETQYF
v_gene: TRBV29-1; abundance: many; j_gene: TRBJ2-5; d_gene: .; CDR3nt: TGCAGCGTTGAAGTGCGCCAAGAGACCCAGTACTTC; CDR3aa: CSVEVRQETQYF
v_gene: TRBV12-3/TRBV12-4; abundance: .; j_gene: TRBJ1-2; d_gene: .; CDR3nt: TGTGCCAGCAGTTTAGCGCGGCAGGGACATGGCTACACCTTC; CDR3aa: CASSLARQGHGYTF
v_gene: TRBV20-1; abundance: .; j_gene: TRBJ2-1; d_gene: TRBD2; CDR3nt: TGCAGTGCTAGAGAATTGGGGAGCGGGAGGCCCTCAGGGGAGCAGTTCTTC; CDR3aa: CSARELGSGRPSGEQFF
v_gene: TRBV21-1; abundance: .; j_gene: TRBJ2-7; d_gene: .; CDR3nt: TGTGCCAGCAGCAAATATGGCCACGAGCAGTACTTC; CDR3aa: CASSKYGHEQYF
v_gene: TRBV6-5; abundance: .; j_gene: TRBJ2-7; d_gene: .; CDR3nt: TGTGCCAGCGGCGCCGGGACATCTTACGAGCAGTACTTC; CDR3aa: CASGAGTSYEQYF
v_gene: TRBV29-1; abundance: few; j_gene: TRBJ2-1; d_gene: .; CDR3nt: TGCAGCGTCCCTTTGAATTATCCCCGACGGCCCAGCTCCTACAATGAGCAGTTCTTC; CDR3aa: CSVPLNYPRRPSSYNEQFF
v_gene: TRBV7-9; abundance: .; j_gene: TRBJ1-2; d_gene: TRBD1; CDR3nt: TGTGCCAGCAGCTTAGACAGGGGGCCAGCCTATGGCTACACCTTC; CDR3aa: CASSLDRGPAYGYTF
v_gene: TRBV7-8; abundance: once; j_gene: TRBJ1-5; d_gene: .; CDR3nt: TGTGCCAGCAGTCCAGCCTACAGGGAATATAGCAATCAGCCCCAGCATTTT; CDR3aa: CASSPAYREYSNQPQHF
v_gene: TRBV7-2; abundance: few; j_gene: TRBJ2-1; d_gene: .; CDR3nt: TGTGCCAGCAGCTTCAGGGGAAGGCCCAATGAGCAGTTCTTC; CDR3aa: CASSFRGRPNEQFF
v_gene: TRBV27; abundance: few; j_gene: TRBJ2-3; d_gene: .; CDR3nt: TGTGCCAGCAGTTTATTTCCGCAGTATTTT; CDR3aa: CASSLFPQYF
v_gene: TRBV20-1; abundance: .; j_gene: TRBJ2-7; d_gene: .; CDR3nt: TGCAGTGCTACTAGATCCGGTGAGCAGTACTTC; CDR3aa: CSATRSGEQYF
v_gene: TRBV5-1; abundance: .; j_gene: TRBJ2-1; d_gene: .; CDR3nt: TGCGCCAGCAGCTTTAACGGGGAGAGCTACAATGAGCAGTTCTTC; CDR3aa: CASSFNGESYNEQFF
v_gene: TRBV20-1; abundance: .; j_gene: TRBJ2-2; d_gene: .; CDR3nt: TGCAGTGCTAGTATAAGTTTTACCGGGGAGCTGTTTTTT; CDR3aa: CSASISFTGELFF
v_gene: TRBV29-1; abundance: .; j_gene: TRBJ2-7; d_gene: TRBD1; CDR3nt: TGCAGCGTTACCGGACAGGGTCCCTACGAGCAGTACTTC; CDR3aa: CSVTGQGPYEQYF
v_gene: TRBV5-1; abundance: .; j_gene: TRBJ2-7; d_gene: .; CDR3nt: TGCGCCAGCGGCTTACAGGGGCGGGACTACGAGCAGTACTTC; CDR3aa: CASGLQGRDYEQYF
v_gene: TRBV20-1; abundance: .; j_gene: TRBJ1-5; d_gene: .; CDR3nt: TGCAGTGCAGTGGCCGGACAGCCCAATCAGCCCCAGCATTTT; CDR3aa: CSAVAGQPNQPQHF
v_gene: TRBV28; abundance: few; j_gene: TRBJ2-7; d_gene: TRBD2; CDR3nt: TGTGCCAGCAGTTTATGGGGGGGGAAGAACTCCTACGAGCAGTACTTC; CDR3aa: CASSLWGGKNSYEQYF
v_gene: TRBV7-2; abundance: .; j_gene: TRBJ2-7; d_gene: .; CDR3nt: TGTGCCAGCAGCCCCGCCCCAGCGACTAGTCTCTACGAGCAGTACTTC; CDR3aa: CASSPAPATSLYEQYF
v_gene: TRBV5-6; abundance: .; j_gene: TRBJ2-5; d_gene: TRBD2; CDR3nt: TGTGCCAGCAGCCCCGGACTAGCGGGTATCCAAGAGACCCAGTACTTC; CDR3aa: CASSPGLAGIQETQYF
v_gene: TRBV7-8; abundance: .; j_gene: TRBJ2-3; d_gene: .; CDR3nt: TGTGCCAGCAGCCCCCAGGGGGGCCGCACAGATACGCAGTATTTT; CDR3aa: CASSPQGGRTDTQYF
v_gene: TRBV20-1; abundance: few; j_gene: TRBJ2-7; d_gene: .; CDR3nt: TGCAGTGCTGGGGGCACATCGTACTCCTACGAGCAGTACTTC; CDR3aa: CSAGGTSYSYEQYF
v_gene: TRBV19; abundance: .; j_gene: TRBJ2-6; d_gene: .; CDR3nt: TGTGCCAGTAGGCCCCAGGGGACTGGGGCCAACGTCCTGACTTTC; CDR3aa: CASRPQGTGANVLTF
v_gene: TRBV11-2; abundance: .; j_gene: TRBJ1-2; d_gene: .; CDR3nt: TGTGCCAGCAGCTTAGTCTTCGCGACCGCCACCTTC; CDR3aa: CASSLVFATATF
v_gene: TRBV19; abundance: .; j_gene: TRBJ2-3; d_gene: .; CDR3nt: TGTGCCAGTAGTATACCAGGGAAGGGGACAGATACGCAGTATTTT; CDR3aa: CASSIPGKGTDTQYF
v_gene: TRBV12-3/TRBV12-4; abundance: .; j_gene: TRBJ2-7; d_gene: .; CDR3nt: TGTGCCAGCAGTTTCCCCGGAAACGAGCAGTACTTC; CDR3aa: CASSFPGNEQYF
v_gene: TRBV28; abundance: once; j_gene: TRBJ1-1; d_gene: .; CDR3nt: TGTGCCAGCAGCACCCTAGGGGCGTTTGGGCCGAACACTGAAGCTTTCTTT; CDR3aa: CASSTLGAFGPNTEAFF
v_gene: TRBV2; abundance: .; j_gene: TRBJ2-1; d_gene: TRBD2; CDR3nt: TGTGCCAGCAGAAGCGCATCGGGACTAGCGGGGAGCAATGAGCAGTTCTTC; CDR3aa: CASRSASGLAGSNEQFF